This T cell receptor beta chain was sequenced during a study of response to subunit inactivated influenza vaccine. From the RT-PCR reads, TCRdb called clonotypes with MiXCR, one entry per CDR3 protein. The sample includes about 170,000 distinct CDR3 sequences, approximately 12% seen only once; the top ten take 29%. The V segment lost 5 bases and the J segment 4 bases; nucleotides outside the gene matches: 14. Germline CDR1 reads MNHEY; CDR2 reads SMNVEV (reference sequence). This CDR3 is 17 amino acids long. The same specimen was also included in a second study, on T cells expressing NK-cell markers. That source reports: Making the TCR beta cDNA relied on 5'RACE template switching with UMIs. The TCR beta repertoires originated in sorted CD3+CD56+NKG2C+, CD3+CD56+NKG2C- and CD3+CD56-NKG2C+ T cells. As a fraction of CD8+ T cells, dominant NKG2C+ clonotypes reached roughly 1.0-7.5% in a handful of donors.

V and J are TRBV27 and TRBJ2-1; 7 nucleotides align to TRBD1. The sequence derives from a man aged 50-59 years who received an inactivated influenza vaccine. Material: CD8+ T cells sorted from PBMCs, obtained about 11 days after vaccination. The CDR3 is CASSLFPPGTVYNEQFF. CDR3 bases: TGTGCCAGCAGTCTATTCCCCCCCGGGACAGTTTACAATGAGCAGTTCTTC.